The clone carrying this TCR beta chain was counted many times. The data are from a study of T-cell reconstitution after alpha-beta-depleted transplantation in children. This sample's TCRbeta library carried unique molecular identifier barcodes. TCRdb re-called the PCR reads with MiXCR, one entry per CDR3 protein. The sample records approximately 490,000 distinct CDR3 sequences, around 12% being singletons. In germline, CDR1 is SGHRS, CDR2 YFSETQ. The V gene lost 0 bases and the J gene lost 9 bases, with 7 bases spanning the gap. The CDR3 is made up of 12 amino acids. This TCR came from a human donor who donated a stem cell graft to a child with combined immunodeficiency. Sequencing was performed on PBMCs from the stem cell graft donor, taken from the stem cell graft. The chain employs TRBV5-1 and TRBJ2-1; the D is unclear. The CDR3 loop is CASSLDWGEQFF. CDR3 DNA: TGCGCCAGCAGCTTGGACTGGGGTGAGCAGTTCTTC.